This T cell receptor beta chain was retrieved from a study of T-cell memory formation after mild COVID-19. The germline V gene has CDR1 LNHDA and CDR2 SQIVND (reference sequence). After removal of 7 bases from V and 5 bases from J, the junction contained 11 bases not matched to a gene. This CDR3 spans 14 amino acids. TCRdb reprocessed the 5' RACE reads with MiXCR, giving one entry per CDR3 protein. The sample records 140,000 to 150,000 distinct CDR3 sequences, 25% being singletons. This clonotype was seen a few times. This TCR derives from an adult woman who had mild COVID-19 (a few samples of this study predate the infection). Cell type and time point are not known. Specimen: PBMCs or a T cell subset sorted from them (not recorded which). This chain connects TRBV19 to TRBJ2-7, with TRBD1 matching 7 bases. The CDR3 region has the DNA TGTGCCAGTACCGGTAGGGGACAGAGGGACGAGCAGTACTTC. It encodes CASTGRGQRDEQYF.